The 14 T cell receptor beta chains below come from one sample, sequenced in a study of human T cells and chemical hapten exposure. Time point specified: pre-sensitization, week 0. Indicated treatment: therapeutic diphenylcyclopropenone sensitization with weekly scalp DPC. TCRdb ran MiXCR on the RACE reads and lists one entry per CDR3 protein. The profile covers approximately 79,000 distinct CDR3 sequences, with around 8.8% appearing a single time and 2% to 3% taken by the ten largest. This material consisted of whole blood, taken in connection with sensitization to the hapten diphenylcyclopropenone (DPC). These receptors were obtained from a man aged 35 to 55 with alopecia areata. Some clones in this sample may be carry-over from other donors' samples.

This clonotype has at least ten counts. The chain joins TRBV9 to TRBJ1-6; D gene ambiguous. Per germline, CDR1 SGDLS and CDR2 YYNGEE. CDR3 size: 13 residues. V was pared by 3 bases and J by 5 bases, with 6 bases between. Here the CDR3 DNA reads TGTGCCAGCAGCGCCGGCAATAATTCACCCCTCCACTTT. Its translation: CASSAGNNSPLHF.

This clonotype turned up a few times. The rearrangement joins TRBV14 to TRBJ2-1, with TRBD2 matching over 10 bases. This CDR3 spans 15 amino acids. Germline values: CDR1 SGHDN, CDR2 FVKESK. The J segment lost 4 bases and the V segment lost 4 bases, leaving 4 bases of the junction unmatched. The CDR3 spells CASSPSGRPYNEQFF. CDR3 in DNA: TGTGCCAGCAGCCCTAGCGGGAGACCTTACAATGAGCAGTTCTTC.

This clonotype occurred many times. The chain joins TRBV7-3 to TRBJ2-7; D may be TRBD1 (6 bases). Germline CDR1 reads SGHTA; CDR2 reads FQGTGA. The length of the CDR3 is 14 residues. V was shortened by 1 base and J by 3 bases, with 10 bases between the two germline ends. The CDR3 loop reads CASSLIQGIYEQYF. DNA for the CDR3: TGTGCCAGCAGCTTAATACAGGGAATCTACGAGCAGTACTTC.

This clonotype has at least ten counts. The chain is built from TRBV20-1 and TRBJ1-5, with D tentatively TRBD1 (5 bases). The CDR3 is made up of 14 amino acids. With 5 bases removed from V and 4 bases from J, the gap between germline ends came to 15 bases. CDR1 is DFQATT and CDR2 is SNEGSKA in the germline V gene (reference sequence). DNA for the CDR3: TGCAGTGCTGGGGACGGGGGGAGGAATCAGCCCCAGCATTTT. Protein sequence: CSAGDGGRNQPQHF.

In its sample, this clonotype was seen many times. The CDR3 bases are TGTGCCAGCAGCCGTACGGGTACGCAGTATTTT. It encodes CASSRTGTQYF. This chain links TRBV6-5 with TRBJ2-3; D call uncertain. The CDR3 runs 11 residues. V lost 6 bases to trimming and J lost 8 bases, with 9 bases between them. Germline CDR1 and CDR2: MNHEY and SVGAGI.

This clonotype was picked up a small number of times. The chain is built from TRBV6-5 and TRBJ2-5, with a tentative D call TRBD2 (6 bases). The CDR3 is made up of 14 amino acids. Germline V gives CDR1 MNHEY, CDR2 SVGAGI. V was cut by 9 bases and J by 1 base, with 15 bases left in between. CDR3 nucleotide sequence: TGTGCCAGTTATCGAGCGGGCCCCCAAGAGACCCAGTACTTC. This gives the protein CASYRAGPQETQYF.

Only a few counts were recorded for this clonotype. CDR3 bases: TGTGCCAGCAGCCAAGATAGGACTAGCCCCTCCTACGAGCAGTACTTC. This gives the protein CASSQDRTSPSYEQYF. The J gene is TRBJ2-7, the V gene TRBV4-2, with TRBD2 identical over 8 bases. The CDR3 spans 16 residues. The trim removed 0 bases at V and 0 bases at J, leaving 4 bases unmatched. Germline CDR1 reads LGHNA; CDR2 reads YNFKEQ.

The CDR3: CASSPSVSSYEQYF. CDR3 coding DNA: TGTGCCAGCAGTCCAAGCGTGAGCTCCTACGAGCAGTACTTC. This sequence joins TRBV12-3 or TRBV12-4 and TRBJ2-7, with D unclear. The CDR3 consists of 14 residues. V was clipped by 5 bases and J by 0 bases, with 11 bases between them.

This clonotype has ten or more counts. The V gene is TRBV7-9, the J gene TRBJ2-7; D may be TRBD2 (6 bases). The CDR3 covers 14 residues. The germline V and J ends were trimmed by 5 bases and 4 bases, with 15 bases remaining between them. From germline, CDR1 is SEHNR and CDR2 FQNEAQ (reference sequence). CDR3 amino acids: CASSPDGGPYEQYF. The CDR3 DNA follows: TGTGCCAGCAGCCCCGACGGAGGGCCGTACGAGCAGTACTTC. Based on the CDR3 plus reference TRBV7-9 and TRBJ2-7, the full variable domain is DTGVSQNPRHKITKRGQNVTFRCDPISEHNRLYWYRQTLGQGPEFLTYFQNEAQLEKSRLLSDRFSAERPKGSFSTLEIQRTEQGDSAMYLCASSPDGGPYEQYFGPGTRLTVT.

The gene calls are TRBV6-2 or TRBV6-3 and TRBJ2-7; no clear D. The V end lost 6 bases, the J end lost 1 base, and 10 bases lay between the germline ends. The CDR3 contains 13 residues. Germline lookup yields CDR1 MNHEY and CDR2 SVGEGT. Here the CDR3 DNA reads TGTGCCAGCAGCCAGGCGGCGTCCTACGAGCAGTACGTC. Translated: CASSQAASYEQYV.

This clonotype has a count of ten or more. The chain has TRBV7-9 and TRBJ1-5; no reliable D call. Between the trimmed V and J ends, which lost 1 base and 3 bases, there was a span of 7 bases. The germline V gene encodes CDR1 SEHNR and CDR2 FQNEAQ (reference sequence). The CDR3 is 14 residues long. The CDR3 region has the DNA TGTGCCAGCAGCTTAGATGCGGACAATCAGCCCCAGCATTTT. It specifies CASSLDADNQPQHF.

This clonotype was detected ten times or more. V usage is TRBV28 and J usage is TRBJ2-7, with D maybe TRBD2 (6 bases). With 3 bases removed from V and 5 bases from J, the gap between germline ends came to 11 bases. In germline, CDR1 is MDHEN, CDR2 SYDVKM. The CDR3 covers 13 residues. DNA of the CDR3: TGTGCCAGCAGTTTCGGGGGAAGTGACGAGCAGTACTTC. As protein: CASSFGGSDEQYF.

This clonotype was found many times. The chain employs TRBV7-2 and TRBJ2-7; 10 positions agree with TRBD1. After removal of 1 base from V and 3 bases from J, the junction contained 9 bases not matched to a gene. The V gene's germline CDR1 is SGHTA and CDR2 FQGNSA. This CDR3 is built from 17 residues. The CDR3 loop reads CASSLGGPGQGNYEQYF. CDR3 bases: TGTGCCAGCAGCTTAGGAGGGCCGGGACAGGGGAACTACGAGCAGTACTTC. The whole variable domain, filled in from reference TRBV7-2 and TRBJ2-7, reads GAGVSQSPSNKVTEKGKDVELRCDPISGHTALYWYRQSLGQGLEFLIYFQGNSAPDKSGLPSDRFSAERTGGSVSTLTIQRTQQEDSAVYLCASSLGGPGQGNYEQYFGPGTRLTVT.

Many counts were recorded for this clonotype. The chain has TRBV10-3 and TRBJ2-7; TRBD1 matches at 8 bases. Losses at the gene ends were 4 bases for V and 2 bases for J; bases not matched to a gene: 4. Germline V lookup: CDR1 ENHRY, CDR2 SYGVKD. This CDR3 has 14 amino acids. This CDR3 is CAISAQGATYEQYV. The CDR3 bases are TGTGCCATCAGTGCCCAGGGGGCCACCTACGAGCAGTACGTC.